What follows is one TCR beta chain and its context. Its antigen is not identified. The sample comes from a study of cytomegalovirus exposure and HLA in healthy donors. Study overall: According to later analysis, the same platform produced the 120 validation and 666 first-cohort repertoires. Study-wide results and limits: The study flagged about 150 TCR beta chains as cytomegalovirus-associated. Most TCR sequences were uncommon, yet certain public TCRs appeared in many donors.

Sequencing used immunoSEQ multiplex PCR; TCRdb keeps in-frame clones, though not all of them. Of 150,000 to 200,000 clones listed, about nine tenths were seen once; the top ten hold 10% to 13%. Material for sequencing was PBMCs. The clonotype was recovered from a woman aged 18-35 years in good health and CMV-seropositive.

The CDR3 coding sequence is TGTGCCAGCACCGGCGGGTGGGGTGGCTACACCTTC. It specifies CASTGGWGGYTF. The chain has TRBV7-2 and TRBJ1-2, with D hard to call. V lost 7 bases and J lost 7, with 13 bases in between. CDR3 length equals 12 residues. CDR1 and CDR2 (germline): SGHTA, FQGNSA.